These 7 T cell receptor beta chains were sequenced from one sample in a study of siplizumab effects on memory and regulatory T cells. TCRdb keeps only in-frame clones here, not all; method: immunoSEQ multiplex PCR. The sample lists about 87,000 clones, around 90% seen once, with 15% in the top ten. Sequencing was performed on CD4+ T cells sorted from blood. Receptors originate from a human donor in good health.

This chain links TRBV2 with TRBJ2-2; D gene ambiguous. Looked up from germline, CDR1 is SNHLY and CDR2 is FYNNEI. Trimming cost V 1 base and J 0 bases, with 9 bases left between them. The CDR3 spans 16 residues. The CDR3 protein is CASSEVADANTGELFF. The DNA for the CDR3 is TGTGCCAGCAGTGAAGTGGCAGACGCGAACACCGGGGAGCTGTTTTTT.

The chain uses TRBV19 and TRBJ2-7, with D possibly TRBD1 on 6 matching bases. The CDR3 runs 13 residues. Germline lookup yields CDR1 LNHDA and CDR2 SQIVND (reference sequence). Deletions cut 5 bases from V and 2 bases from J, with 10 bases between. CDR3 bases: TGTGCCAGTAGTCAGGGGCCCCCCTACGAGCAGTACTTC. Its protein is CASSQGPPYEQYF.

CDR3 DNA sequence: TGTGCCAGCAGTGAGCCACCAGGGGGCACCCAGTACTTC. Its translation is CASSEPPGGTQYF. The genes are TRBV6-1 and TRBJ2-5; TRBD1 matches at 8 bases. Germline loops: CDR1 MNHNS, CDR2 SASEGT. Trimming took 3 bases from V and 8 from J; bases not matched to a gene: 5. CDR3 length: 13 amino acids.

This chain uses TRBV7-9 with TRBJ2-3, with D unresolved. Germline values: CDR1 SEHNR, CDR2 FQNEAQ (reference sequence). Trimming cost V 6 bases and J 0 bases, with 4 bases left between them. The CDR3 runs to 12 residues. CDR3 nucleotides: TGTGCCAGCAGTCCTAGCACAGATACGCAGTATTTT. Its translation is CASSPSTDTQYF.

This clone was seen a few times. This chain links TRBV30 with TRBJ1-1; no definite D call. V lost 3 bases to trimming and J lost 5 bases, with 7 bases between them. Germline CDR1 is GTSNPN and CDR2 is SVGIG (reference sequence). This CDR3 has 11 amino acids. CDR3 in amino acids: CAWSPGTEAFF. The CDR3 nucleotides read TGTGCCTGGAGCCCCGGAACTGAAGCTTTCTTT.

The J gene is TRBJ2-5, the V gene TRBV9; 8 nucleotides align to TRBD2. Trimming removed 3 bases from V and 4 bases from J; junction bases left unmatched: 11. Germline CDR1 is SGDLS and CDR2 is YYNGEE. The CDR3 has 16 amino acids. CDR3: CASSAQGSGTGETQYF. For the CDR3, the DNA is TGTGCCAGCAGCGCCCAGGGTAGCGGGACTGGAGAGACCCAGTACTTC. Full variable domain (remainder filled in from reference TRBV9 and TRBJ2-5): DSGVTQTPKHLITATGQRVTLRCSPRSGDLSVYWYQQSLDQGLQFLIQYYNGEERAKGNILERFSAQQFPDLHSELNLSSLELGDSALYFCASSAQGSGTGETQYFGPGTRLLVL.

The chain recombines TRBV5-1 with TRBJ1-5, with 7 bases fitting TRBD1. This CDR3 has 14 amino acids. Unmatched junction bases numbered 7, after V lost 4 bases and J lost 6 bases. CDR1 is SGHRS, CDR2 YFSETQ, per germline. CDR3 bases: TGCGCCAGCAGCGAAGGGACAGTTTCTCAGCCCCAGCATTTT. Protein: CASSEGTVSQPQHF.